The clone carrying this T cell receptor (beta chain) occurred once. Measured with immunoSEQ multiplex PCR; TCRdb has only the in-frame clones, and not every one. The sample lists more than 110,000 clones, approximately 80% occurring once. The data derive from a study of blood T cell repertoires in COVID-19. Germline V gene sequence: CDR1 SGHTA, CDR2 FQGNSA. Trimming stripped 2 bases from V and 10 bases from J, with 9 bases between. The length of the CDR3 is 12 residues. Sequencing input: PBMCs or T cells enriched from blood (not recorded which). The sequence was obtained from a woman under 30 who had been exposed to COVID-19. The rearrangement links TRBV7-2 to TRBJ2-1; no definite D call. The CDR3 region has the DNA TGTGCCAGCAGCTTATTCACCCGGGAGCAGTTCTTC. The encoded protein is CASSLFTREQFF.